This TCR beta chain was documented in a study of identical twins. General study results and limits: These conclusions were based on statistical analysis (cross-sectional, not following the same donors). Sequences that were out-of-frame, alpha and twin-shared displayed an excess of low generation probability.

In its sample, this clonotype was seen a few times. The antigen is undetermined. Trimming stripped 2 bases from V and 0 bases from J, with 20 bases between. The CDR3 runs 18 residues. The germline CDR1 and CDR2 sequences are SGHRS and YFSETQ. Unique molecular identifiers were present on the cDNA, and a universal primer site came from template switching. TCRdb re-called the 5' RACE reads with MiXCR, one entry per CDR3 protein. The sample consists of 700,000 or so distinct CDR3 sequences, around 20% of them appearing once. These data were likewise used in another study, on T cells expressing NK-cell markers.

The TCR comes from a woman younger than 30 in good health. Sequenced: PBMCs. J is TRBJ1-1 and V is TRBV5-1, with D uncertain. The chain's CDR3 is CASSLRSWTATLNTEAFF. In DNA, the CDR3 is TGCGCCAGCAGCTTAAGGTCCTGGACGGCCACCTTGAACACTGAAGCTTTCTTT.